This T cell receptor (beta chain) was identified during a study of blood T cell repertoires in COVID-19. In the study overall: Samples representing acute and convalescent COVID-19 were sourced from the United States, Italy and Spain.

Authors' methods: Reference gene primer amplification gave estimated nucleated cell counts. The assay was immunoSEQ multiplex PCR, and TCRdb's table has in-frame clones only and misses some. From that table come the V and J calls and clone size; the DNA was used to work out D and trimming. The sample shows a few hundred thousand clones, 75% to 90% of them seen only once. From germline, CDR1 is LGHNT and CDR2 FRNRAP. Between the trimmed V and J ends, which lost 1 base and 4 bases, there was a span of 10 bases. CDR3 length: 15 amino acids. Sequencing was carried out using PBMCs or T cells enriched from blood (not recorded which). V gene TRBV12-5 combines with J gene TRBJ2-2, with D possibly TRBD2 on 6 matching bases. The sequence was collected from a man aged 18 to 29 who had recovered from COVID-19. CDR3 DNA: TGTGCTAGTGGTTTGGCGGGGGATCTCACCGGGGAGCTGTTTTTT. It codes for CASGLAGDLTGELFF.